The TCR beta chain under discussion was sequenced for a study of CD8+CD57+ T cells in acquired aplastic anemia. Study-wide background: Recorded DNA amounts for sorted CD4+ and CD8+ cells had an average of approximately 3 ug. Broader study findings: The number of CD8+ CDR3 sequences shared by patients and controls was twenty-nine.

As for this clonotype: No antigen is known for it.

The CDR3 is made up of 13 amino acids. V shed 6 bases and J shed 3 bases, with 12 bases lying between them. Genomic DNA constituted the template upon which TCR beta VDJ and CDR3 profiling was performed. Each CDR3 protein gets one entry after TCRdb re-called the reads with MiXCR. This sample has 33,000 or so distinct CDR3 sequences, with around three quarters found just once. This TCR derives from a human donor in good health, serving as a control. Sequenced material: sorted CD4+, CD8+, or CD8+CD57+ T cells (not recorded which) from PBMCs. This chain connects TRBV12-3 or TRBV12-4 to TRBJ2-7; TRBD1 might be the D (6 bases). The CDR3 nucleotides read TGTGCCAGCAGAAAGACAGGTTTCTACGAGCAGTACTTC. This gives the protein CASRKTGFYEQYF.